This T cell receptor beta chain was captured by sequencing in a study of CD8 T cells in ankylosing spondylitis listed by TCRdb under 2017. Background on the whole study: The study profiled T cell receptor beta repertoires in healthy donors and ankylosing spondylitis patients to find disease-linked TCR variants. The full study cohort was made up of 25 ankylosing spondylitis patients and 108 healthy donors. Peripheral blood was sampled, and synovial fluid was also collected from ankylosing spondylitis patients. The paper's findings and limits, for the study overall: According to the report, matched synovial fluid samples from ankylosing spondylitis patients were significantly enriched for the disease-linked clones. The disease-linked clones had a CD8+ phenotype and were found at relatively low frequencies in peripheral blood. A TCR beta motif of several highly homologous amino acid variants appeared characteristic of blood from ankylosing spondylitis patients. Some motif variants were previously reported in synovial fluid and blood of reactive arthritis patients, suggesting common disease-initiation mechanisms.

From its cysteine to its phenylalanine, the CDR3 spans 15 amino acids. Just the 45-base CDR3 DNA is kept, in frame starting at base 1. On this clonotype itself: What antigen it recognizes has not been identified. No base-level quality is on record; no much larger clone is a single base apart.

Reads for this sample came from an Illumina HiSeq 2500. Quantitative 5'-RACE with molecular barcodes was used to prepare TCR beta libraries. The authors processed their data as follows. To identify disease-linked TCR variants, a new computational method was used, one built on a probabilistic model of VDJ rearrangement. TCRdb applied fastp at Q25 and MiXCR to the public reads, then kept only in-frame beta chains. Each CDR3 protein appears once, grouped with its most common genes and DNA. Clone size and V and J calls follow TCRdb, not the original study. The sample contains approximately 290,000 distinct CDR3 sequences, roughly 20% of them found a single time. Roughly 4% of the sample rests with the top ten.

The rearranged segments are TRBV21-1 and TRBJ2-5; the table's D gene call, TRBD1, was not cross checked with the DNA. TRBV21-1 counts as a pseudogene. This sequence was found in a female donor with ankylosing spondylitis or in good health (not recorded which). Sequences were obtained from blood, either unsorted or a sorted T cell fraction (not recorded which). The CDR3 here reads CASSRTDPNGGAQYF. The sequenced DNA is TGTGCCAGCAGCAGGACCGATCCCAACGGGGGGGCCCAGTACTTC.